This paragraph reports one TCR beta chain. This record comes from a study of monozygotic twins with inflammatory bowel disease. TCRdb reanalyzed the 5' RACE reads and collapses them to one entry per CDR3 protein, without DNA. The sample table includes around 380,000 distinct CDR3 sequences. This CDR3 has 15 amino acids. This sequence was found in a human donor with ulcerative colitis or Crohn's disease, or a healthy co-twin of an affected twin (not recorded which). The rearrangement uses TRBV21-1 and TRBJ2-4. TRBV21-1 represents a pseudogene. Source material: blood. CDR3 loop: CASSPFSIAKNIQYF.